The clone carrying this TCR beta chain was observed many times. The sample is drawn from a study of CD8+CD57+ T cells in acquired aplastic anemia. Patients included in sequencing had previously demonstrated CD8+CD57+ cell expansion by flow cytometry. Investigators profiled TCR beta VDJ and CDR3 from genomic DNA template. Via MiXCR, TCRdb re-called the reads, giving one row per CDR3 protein. Of approximately 470,000 distinct CDR3 sequences listed, less than 35% are singletons. Sequenced: sorted CD4+, CD8+, or CD8+CD57+ T cells (not recorded which) from PBMCs. This TCR derives from a human donor with aplastic anemia.

The CDR3 region has the DNA TGTGCCAGCAGTCACGGACACTCAAACAATCAGCCCCAGCATTTT. As protein: CASSHGHSNNQPQHF. This chain links TRBV7-2 with TRBJ1-5; D possibly corresponds to TRBD1 (5 bases). Germline V gene sequence: CDR1 SGHTA, CDR2 FQGNSA. The CDR3 extends over 15 amino acids. The V end lost 6 bases, the J end lost 3 bases, and 15 bases lay between the germline ends.